The 29 T cell receptor beta chains in this list originate from one sample, sequenced in a study of blood T cell repertoires in COVID-19. Data came from immunoSEQ multiplex PCR; TCRdb stores just in-frame clones and leaves some out. The sample lists more than 70,000 clones, approximately 86% occurring once. The sequenced sample consisted of peripheral blood. The receptors come from a man between 45 and 60 years old with active or convalescent COVID-19.

This chain joins TRBV6-6 and TRBJ2-5; 11 bases are a match to TRBD2. The V gene end was trimmed by 5 bases and the J gene end by 5 bases; junction bases not matched to a gene: 7. The CDR3 loop spans 15 amino acids. CDR1 is MNHNY and CDR2 is SVGAGI in the germline V gene (reference sequence). The CDR3 DNA reads as TGTGCCAGCAGTGTAGCGGGGGGGTCCCTGGAGACCCAGTACTTC. Its translation: CASSVAGGSLETQYF.

The V and J genes are TRBV25-1 and TRBJ1-4, with 7 bases aligning to TRBD1. J gave up 0 bases and V 5 bases, and 9 bases lay outside the gene matches. The CDR3 is made up of 17 amino acids. Looked up from germline, CDR1 is MGHDK and CDR2 is SYGVNS. For the CDR3, the DNA is TGTGCCAGCAGTTCCCACGGGGACAGCGCAACTAATGAAAAACTGTTTTTT. This gives the protein CASSSHGDSATNEKLFF.

The gene calls are TRBV5-1 and TRBJ2-3, with D perhaps matching TRBD2 (6 bases). This CDR3 is 14 amino acids long. V shed 3 bases and J shed 2 bases, with 10 bases lying between them. CDR1 is SGHRS and CDR2 is YFSETQ in the germline V gene. DNA for the CDR3: TGCGCCAGCAGCTCCGGGGGACCCACAGATACGCAGTATTTT. It specifies CASSSGGPTDTQYF.

This clone was recorded only once. The CDR3 nucleotides are TGTGCCAGCAGCAAAGAGGCCCTCAATGAGCAGTTCTTC. It is translated as CASSKEALNEQFF. The chain recombines TRBV9 with TRBJ2-1, with D unresolved. The CDR3 is 13 amino acids. Per the germline V gene, CDR1 is SGDLS and CDR2 is YYNGEE. The V and J ends lost 4 bases and 6 bases respectively, with 11 bases between them.

The V gene is TRBV3-1 (or the pseudogene TRBV3-2), the J gene TRBJ1-2, with 10 bases matching TRBD1. The germline gives CDR1 LGHDT, CDR2 YNNKEL (reference sequence). This CDR3 has 15 amino acids. The trim removed 5 bases at V and 2 bases at J, leaving 5 bases unmatched. CDR3 in amino acids: CASSSTGGRNYGYTF. As DNA, the CDR3 is TGTGCCAGCAGCTCGACAGGGGGCAGGAACTATGGCTACACCTTC.

The V and J genes are TRBV5-8 and TRBJ2-2; D unclear. The germline V and J ends were trimmed by 1 base and 0 bases, with 10 bases remaining between them. CDR3 length equals 16 residues. The germline V gene encodes CDR1 SGHTS and CDR2 YDEGEE. CDR3 protein: CASSLIPDTNTGELFF. The CDR3 bases are TGTGCCAGCAGCTTGATTCCCGACACGAACACCGGGGAGCTGTTTTTT.

This clone was observed a few times. The chain joins TRBV5-1 to TRBJ2-7; TRBD1 might be the D (6 bases). V was pared by 0 bases and J by 4 bases, with 14 bases between. The CDR3 has 15 amino acids. Germline-derived CDR1 and CDR2 are SGHRS and YFSETQ. This CDR3 is CASSLEGGSAYEQYF. The CDR3 DNA sequence: TGCGCCAGCAGCTTGGAAGGGGGATCGGCGTACGAGCAGTACTTC.

The chain combines TRBV9 with TRBJ2-5, with 14 bases fitting TRBD2. The trim removed 3 bases at V and 5 bases at J, leaving 6 bases unmatched. The CDR3 spans 16 residues. CDR1 is SGDLS and CDR2 is YYNGEE in the germline V gene. CDR3 DNA: TGTGCCAGCAGCGAGACTAGCGGGGGGGCCGGGGAGACCCAGTACTTC. Protein sequence: CASSETSGGAGETQYF.

This chain uses TRBV18 with TRBJ2-1, with D maybe TRBD1 (5 bases). Germline V lookup: CDR1 KGHSH, CDR2 LQKENI. V was pared by 0 bases and J by 7 bases, with 16 bases between. This CDR3 has 16 residues. The CDR3 DNA is TGTGCCAGCTCACCACCGGTCGGATCCCAGGGAAATGAGCAGTTCTTC. Its protein is CASSPPVGSQGNEQFF.

The CDR3 here is CASSFGGQGNQPQHF. CDR3 in DNA: TGTGCCAGCAGTTTTGGGGGACAGGGAAATCAGCCCCAGCATTTT. The chain is built from TRBV28 and TRBJ1-5; 9 nucleotides align to TRBD1. This CDR3 spans 15 amino acids. CDR1 is MDHEN, CDR2 SYDVKM, per germline. Germline trimming cut 3 bases from V and 4 bases from J; bases unmatched to any gene: 4.

The chain employs TRBV14 and TRBJ1-3, with unresolved D. Per germline, CDR1 SGHDN and CDR2 FVKESK. This CDR3 spans 14 amino acids. The V gene lost 6 bases and the J gene lost 3 bases, with 12 bases spanning the gap. CDR3 loop: CASSRDLVGNTIYF. The CDR3 region has the DNA TGTGCCAGCAGTCGAGATTTAGTTGGAAACACCATATATTTT.

The chain couples TRBV7-2 to TRBJ2-3; weak D call: TRBD2 (6 bases). Trimming left V 5 bases short and J 4 bases short, with 19 bases between. There are 16 residues in the CDR3. The germline V gene encodes CDR1 SGHTA and CDR2 FQGNSA. The CDR3 region has the DNA TGTGCCAGCAGCCCCCACGGGGGAGGTGCTTCAGATACGCAGTATTTT. This codes for CASSPHGGGASDTQYF.

The chain uses TRBV5-4 and TRBJ2-2, with D perhaps TRBD1 (5 bases). The germline CDR1 and CDR2 sequences are SGHNT and YYREEE (reference sequence). Trimming took 0 bases from V and 0 from J, leaving 9 bases between them. The CDR3 length is 16 residues. CDR3 in amino acids: CASSLDRTTNTGELFF. As DNA, the CDR3 is TGTGCCAGCAGCTTGGACAGGACAACGAACACCGGGGAGCTGTTTTTT.

This rearrangement joins TRBV19 to TRBJ1-2; D remains unclear. Between the trimmed V and J ends, which lost 5 bases and 0 bases, there was a span of 7 bases. CDR1 is LNHDA, CDR2 SQIVND, per germline (reference sequence). The CDR3 contains 13 residues. CDR3 protein: CASSAGTNYGYTF. The CDR3 bases are TGTGCCAGTAGTGCGGGGACTAACTATGGCTACACCTTC.

The V call is TRBV6-2 or TRBV6-3, the J call TRBJ1-5; 9 bases are a match to TRBD1. CDR1 is MNHEY, CDR2 SVGEGT, per germline. V was clipped by 4 bases and J by 0 bases; unmatched bases: 7. The CDR3 sequence is 17 residues long. The CDR3 DNA reads TGTGCCAGCAGTTCCCGGGACAGGGTCTCTAGCAATCAGCCCCAGCATTTT. This encodes CASSSRDRVSSNQPQHF.

This chain joins TRBV7-7 and TRBJ2-2; 7 bases are a match to TRBD2. The CDR3 is made up of 17 amino acids. From germline, CDR1 is SSHAT and CDR2 FNYEAQ (reference sequence). V was clipped by 2 bases and J by 1 base; unmatched bases: 7. CDR3 sequence (DNA): TGTGCCAGCAGCTTATCCAGGGAGGGATTGAACACCGGGGAGCTGTTTTTT. Protein sequence: CASSLSREGLNTGELFF.

The rearrangement links TRBV28 to TRBJ1-5; 12 positions agree with TRBD1. This CDR3 contains 15 residues. Germline V lookup: CDR1 MDHEN, CDR2 SYDVKM. Trimming at V came to 5 bases and at J to 6 bases, leaving 5 bases not matched to a gene. Written as DNA, the CDR3 is TGTGCCAGCAGTGGGGGACAGGGGGCTAGTCAGCCCCAGCATTTT. Encoded protein: CASSGGQGASQPQHF.

V gene TRBV25-1 combines with J gene TRBJ2-5; 9 nucleotides align to TRBD1. Germline values: CDR1 MGHDK, CDR2 SYGVNS. This CDR3 spans 14 amino acids. The ends lost 7 bases at V and 4 bases at J; junction bases unmatched: 7. CDR3 DNA: TGTGCCAGCACTAAGGACAGGGGAGGAGAGACCCAGTACTTC. It encodes CASTKDRGGETQYF.

J is TRBJ2-5 and V is TRBV5-1; possible D gene TRBD1, 6 bases. Trimming removed 5 bases at V and 2 bases at J, with 10 bases between. The CDR3 covers 13 residues. Looked up from germline, CDR1 is SGHRS and CDR2 is YFSETQ. CDR3 protein: CASRFDRQETQYF. The CDR3 DNA follows: TGCGCCAGCAGATTTGACAGGCAAGAGACCCAGTACTTC.

V gene TRBV10-1 combines with J gene TRBJ2-1; D is unclear. The CDR3 length is 14 residues. V lost 7 bases and J 5 bases, leaving 15 bases between the germline ends. Germline CDR1 and CDR2: WNHNN and SYGVQD (reference sequence). CDR3 sequence (DNA): TGCGCCAGCATAGTCAGGATGATCAACAATGAGCAGTTCTTC. Translated: CASIVRMINNEQFF.

This rearrangement joins TRBV20-1 to TRBJ1-4; the D is unclear. Trimming removed 3 bases at V and 5 bases at J, with 13 bases between. CDR3 length: 14 residues. The germline gives CDR1 DFQATT, CDR2 SNEGSKA (reference sequence). The CDR3 protein is CSASLRSSNEKLFF. The DNA for the CDR3 is TGCAGTGCTAGTTTGCGAAGTTCAAATGAAAAACTGTTTTTT.

The chain uses TRBV29-1 and TRBJ1-3; D call uncertain. The germline gives CDR1 SQVTM, CDR2 ANQGSEA. This CDR3 is built from 11 residues. V gave up 3 bases and J gave up 4 bases, with 4 bases separating them. CDR3 residues: CSVDRGNTIYF. The CDR3 DNA reads as TGCAGCGTTGACCGGGGAAACACCATATATTTT.

This clone was observed a handful of times. The chain has TRBV18 and TRBJ1-3; tentative D call: TRBD1 (5 bases). Per germline, CDR1 KGHSH and CDR2 LQKENI. This CDR3 comprises 17 residues. The V end lost 5 bases, the J end lost 1 base, and 18 bases lay between the germline ends. DNA for the CDR3: TGTGCCAGCTCAGCCTCCACCCAGGGTAGTTCTGGAAACACCATATATTTT. Amino acid sequence: CASSASTQGSSGNTIYF.

This clone was picked up a small number of times. The chain couples TRBV28 to TRBJ1-4; weak D call: TRBD1 (5 bases). CDR3 length: 14 residues. Germline CDR1 and CDR2: MDHEN and SYDVKM. Trimming removed 7 bases from V and 10 bases from J, with 19 bases in between. The CDR3 DNA follows: TGTGCCAGCACCCTGGGGGGGGTCTCTGGAAAACTGTTTTTT. Encoded protein: CASTLGGVSGKLFF.

This chain links TRBV10-3 with TRBJ1-4, with 8 bases lining up with TRBD1. The CDR3 runs 15 residues. Germline V CDR1 and CDR2: ENHRY, SYGVKD. With 8 bases clipped from V and 0 bases from J, the junction kept 5 bases outside the gene matches. The CDR3 here is CAIGQGPATNEKLFF. The CDR3 coding sequence is TGTGCCATCGGACAGGGCCCGGCAACTAATGAAAAACTGTTTTTT.

The chain joins TRBV18 to TRBJ2-7, with TRBD1 matching 7 bases. Trimming cost V 2 bases and J 2 bases; bases outside gene matches: 3. The V gene's germline CDR1 is KGHSH and CDR2 LQKENI. This CDR3 has 14 amino acids. The CDR3 here is CASSPTGTAYEQYF. For the CDR3, the DNA is TGTGCCAGCTCACCAACAGGGACAGCCTACGAGCAGTACTTC.

This rearrangement joins TRBV4-1 to TRBJ1-5; the D is unclear. Germline V lookup: CDR1 MGHRA, CDR2 YSYEKL. The V and J ends lost 1 base and 3 bases respectively, with 7 bases between them. The CDR3 is made up of 14 amino acids. This CDR3 is CASSQGQANQPQHF. DNA for the CDR3: TGCGCCAGCAGCCAAGGGCAGGCCAATCAGCCCCAGCATTTT.

V gene TRBV28 combines with J gene TRBJ1-1; 8 bases map to TRBD1. J gave up 1 base and V 5 bases, and 3 bases lay outside the gene matches. The germline V gene has CDR1 MDHEN and CDR2 SYDVKM. The CDR3 extends over 14 amino acids. CDR3 loop: CASSATGGNTEAFF. The CDR3 region has the DNA TGTGCCAGCAGTGCAACAGGGGGGAACACTGAAGCTTTCTTT.

This rearrangement joins TRBV7-9 to TRBJ2-5; 10 bases map to TRBD2. This CDR3 comprises 16 residues. Unmatched junction bases numbered 9, after V lost 5 bases and J lost 3 bases. Germline CDR1 and CDR2: SEHNR and FQNEAQ (reference sequence). CDR3 nucleotide sequence: TGTGCCAGCAGCACCATTAGCGGGGGGCTGGAAGAGACCCAGTACTTC. Translated: CASSTISGGLEETQYF. The full variable domain, completed using reference TRBV7-9 and TRBJ2-5, is DTGVSQNPRHKITKRGQNVTFRCDPISEHNRLYWYRQTLGQGPEFLTYFQNEAQLEKSRLLSDRFSAERPKGSFSTLEIQRTEQGDSAMYLCASSTISGGLEETQYFGPGTRLLVL.